This paragraph covers one T cell receptor beta chain sequence. Its specificity is not known. The CDR3 covers 15 residues. V lost 6 bases and J lost 3, with 17 bases in between. Looked up from germline, CDR1 is MNHEY and CDR2 is SVGAGI. The source of the sample is a study of graft-versus-host responses after intestinal transplantation. Produced via immunoSEQ multiplex PCR; TCRdb's table is partial and in-frame only. Of tens of thousands of clones listed, roughly 91% are singletons. The V and J genes are TRBV6-5 and TRBJ1-2; possibly TRBD1 for D (5 bases). The sequence was collected from a human donor who received an intestinal transplant. Sequenced material: unstimulated CD8+ T cells sorted from spleen or lymph node cells, taken before intestinal transplant. The CDR3 is CASSTTRGVDYGYTF. For the CDR3, the DNA is TGTGCCAGCAGCACCACTCGGGGGGTCGACTATGGCTACACCTTC.